This T cell receptor beta chain was recovered during a study of identical twins. This clonotype was picked up a small number of times. Its specificity is unknown. TCRdb re-called the 5' RACE reads with MiXCR, one entry per CDR3 protein. The sample consists of about 280,000 distinct CDR3 sequences, around 8.8% of them appearing once. The germline V gene encodes CDR1 LGHDT and CDR2 YNNKEL (reference sequence). With 6 bases clipped from V and 0 bases from J, the junction kept 13 bases outside the gene matches. The CDR3 extends over 18 amino acids. General study results and limits: The more abundant beta clonotypes in cord blood had fewer insertions, and memory repertoires did not show this.

These same data were also listed under a study on yellow fever vaccine responses in identical twins.

The rearrangement uses TRBV3-1 and TRBJ2-2; 7 bases agree with TRBD2. The TCR sequence derives from a woman between 18 and 29 years old in good health. Material: memory (CD45RO+) T cells sorted from blood. CDR3 bases: TGTGCCAGCAGTCCTCTAGTGGGAGGGCCCTCGAACACCGGGGAGCTGTTTTTT. It yields the protein CASSPLVGGPSNTGELFF.